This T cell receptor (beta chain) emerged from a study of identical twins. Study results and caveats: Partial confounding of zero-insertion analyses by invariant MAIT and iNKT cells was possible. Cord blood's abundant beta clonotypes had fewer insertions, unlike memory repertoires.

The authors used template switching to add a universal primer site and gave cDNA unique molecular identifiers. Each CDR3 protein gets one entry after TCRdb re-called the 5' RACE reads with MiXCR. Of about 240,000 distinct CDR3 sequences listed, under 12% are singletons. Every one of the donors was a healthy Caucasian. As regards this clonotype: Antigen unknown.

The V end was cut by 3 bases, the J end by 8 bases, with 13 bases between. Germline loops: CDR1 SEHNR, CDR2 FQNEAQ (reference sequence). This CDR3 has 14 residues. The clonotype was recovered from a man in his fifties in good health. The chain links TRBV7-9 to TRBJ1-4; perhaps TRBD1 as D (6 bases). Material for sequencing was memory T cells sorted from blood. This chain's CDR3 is CASSLGGTGEKLFF. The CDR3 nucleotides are TGTGCCAGCAGCTTGGGGGGCACAGGAGAAAAACTGTTTTTT.